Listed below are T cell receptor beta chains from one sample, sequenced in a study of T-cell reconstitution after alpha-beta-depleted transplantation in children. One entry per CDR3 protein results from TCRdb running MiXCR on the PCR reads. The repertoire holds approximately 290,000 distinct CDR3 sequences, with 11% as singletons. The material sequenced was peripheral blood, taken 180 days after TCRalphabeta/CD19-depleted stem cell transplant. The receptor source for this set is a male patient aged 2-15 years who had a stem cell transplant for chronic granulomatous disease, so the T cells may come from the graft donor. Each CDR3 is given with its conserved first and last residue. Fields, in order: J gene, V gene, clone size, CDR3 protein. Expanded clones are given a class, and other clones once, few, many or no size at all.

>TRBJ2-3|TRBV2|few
CASPRSTDTQYF
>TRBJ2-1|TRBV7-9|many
CASRTYGTGNNEQFF
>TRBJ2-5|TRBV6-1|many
CARNRRGFTGETQYF
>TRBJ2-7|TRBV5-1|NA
CASSPTPGLAGRQQYF
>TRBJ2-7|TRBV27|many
CASSPLSGPLSYEQYF
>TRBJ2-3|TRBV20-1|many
CSASGLAGYTDTQYF
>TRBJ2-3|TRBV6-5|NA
CASSYGSSGTDTQYF
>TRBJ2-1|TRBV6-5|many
CASTIYNEQFF
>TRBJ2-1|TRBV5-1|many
CASSLDTYNEQFF
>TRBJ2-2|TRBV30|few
CAWSVNRGKVGELFF
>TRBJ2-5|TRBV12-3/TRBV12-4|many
CASSKVSQETQYF
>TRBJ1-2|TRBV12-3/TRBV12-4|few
CASSPAGIPNYGYTF
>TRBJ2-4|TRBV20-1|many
CSTRQGFLAKNIQYF
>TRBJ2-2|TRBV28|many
CASSQLAGVGTGELFF
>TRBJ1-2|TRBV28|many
CASSLWVARNGYTF
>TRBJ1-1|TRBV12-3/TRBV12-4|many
CASSLDRGSEAFF
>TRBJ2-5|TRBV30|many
CAYQETQYF
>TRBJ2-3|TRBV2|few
CASSGGTASTDTQYF
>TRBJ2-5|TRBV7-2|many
CASRGGLPQETQYF
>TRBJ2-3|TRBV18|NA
CASSPRATDYAADTQYF
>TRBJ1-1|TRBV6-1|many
CASSEVRGKKNTEAFF
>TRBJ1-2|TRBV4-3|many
CASSHAGSNYGYTF